These 2 T cell receptor beta chains originate from one sample sequenced in a study of technical replicates of blood from a handful of donors. Repertoires were generated with immunoSEQ multiplex PCR, while TCRdb's copy carries only in-frame clones and drops some. The sample includes about 98,000 clones, around 95% of them seen just once. The sequenced sample was T cells isolated from PBMCs. These receptors came from a human donor in good health.

The V gene is TRBV29-1, the J gene TRBJ2-7; D gene ambiguous. V dropped 3 bases and J dropped 1 base, with 19 bases sitting between them. Germline V gene sequence: CDR1 SQVTM, CDR2 ANQGSEA. This CDR3 spans 16 amino acids. CDR3 coding DNA: TGCAGCGTTGAGACACAGCCGCGTTTTTTGTCCTACGAGCAGTACTTC. Translation: CSVETQPRFLSYEQYF.

The chain couples TRBV7-6 to TRBJ2-3; 8 nucleotides line up with TRBD1. The germline V gene encodes CDR1 SGHVS and CDR2 FNYEAQ. J gave up 0 bases and V 5 bases, and 7 bases lay outside the gene matches. The CDR3 has 16 residues. The CDR3 DNA is TGTGCCAGCAGCCGGGGGACAGGTTCTAGCACAGATACGCAGTATTTT. This translates into CASSRGTGSSTDTQYF.